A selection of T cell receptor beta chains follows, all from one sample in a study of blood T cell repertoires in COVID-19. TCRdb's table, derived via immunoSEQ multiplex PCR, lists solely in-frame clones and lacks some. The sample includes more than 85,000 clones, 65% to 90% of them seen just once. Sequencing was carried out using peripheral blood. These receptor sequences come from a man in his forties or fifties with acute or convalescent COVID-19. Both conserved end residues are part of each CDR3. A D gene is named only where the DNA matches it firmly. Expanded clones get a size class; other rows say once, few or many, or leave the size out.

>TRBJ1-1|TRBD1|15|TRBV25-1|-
TGTGCCAGCAGTGATCCAAAAACAGGGGGCACTGAAGCTTTCTTT
CASSDPKTGGTEAFF
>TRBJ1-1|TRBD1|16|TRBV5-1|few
TGCGCCAGCAGCTCCGGGACAGGGGCCCCGAACACTGAAGCTTTCTTT
CASSSGTGAPNTEAFF
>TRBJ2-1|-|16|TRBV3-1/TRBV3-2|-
TGTGCCAGCAGCCAAGGTATAGCGCCTAACTACAATGAGCAGTTCTTC
CASSQGIAPNYNEQFF
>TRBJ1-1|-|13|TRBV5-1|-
TGCGCCAGCAGCTTGCAGGGGTACACTGAAGCTTTCTTT
CASSLQGYTEAFF
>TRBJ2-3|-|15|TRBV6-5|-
TGTGCCAGCAGTTATATGGCGGGGAACACAGATACGCAGTATTTT
CASSYMAGNTDTQYF
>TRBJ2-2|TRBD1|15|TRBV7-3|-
TGTGCCAGCAGCTTTAGGACAGGATCCACCGGGGAGCTGTTTTTT
CASSFRTGSTGELFF
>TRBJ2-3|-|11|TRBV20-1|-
TGCAGTGCTAACTTGGAGCATACGCAGTATTTT
CSANLEHTQYF
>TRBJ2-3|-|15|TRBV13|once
TGTGCCAGCAGCTTACGCGGGGAGCACACAGATACGCAGTATTTT
CASSLRGEHTDTQYF
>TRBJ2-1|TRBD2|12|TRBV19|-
TGTGCCAGTCTAGCGGGGTGGGATGAGCAGTTCTTC
CASLAGWDEQFF
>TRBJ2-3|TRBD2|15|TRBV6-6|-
TGTGCCAGCAACCCGGGACTAGCGGGGACAGATACGCAGTATTTT
CASNPGLAGTDTQYF
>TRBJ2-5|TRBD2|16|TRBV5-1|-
TGCGCCAGCAGCTTGGATCCAGCGGGAGACCAAGAGACCCAGTACTTC
CASSLDPAGDQETQYF
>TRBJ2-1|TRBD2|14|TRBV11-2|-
TGTGCCAGCAGCCCGGGGGGGCGGTACAATGAGCAGTTCTTC
CASSPGGRYNEQFF
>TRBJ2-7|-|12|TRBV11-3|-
TGTGCCAGCAGTTCGCGGCCCTACGAGCAGTACTTC
CASSSRPYEQYF
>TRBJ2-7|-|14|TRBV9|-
TGTGCCAGCAGCGTAGATCCCGGAGCGGTGGAGCAGTACTTC
CASSVDPGAVEQYF
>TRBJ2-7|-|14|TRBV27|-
TGTGCCAGCAGTTTCCAGGGTTCCATCTACGAGCAGTACTTC
CASSFQGSIYEQYF
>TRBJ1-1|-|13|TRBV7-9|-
TGTGCCAGCATTCCCGCGGGGGCTACTGAAGCTTTCTTT
CASIPAGATEAFF